This T cell receptor beta chain was profiled in a study of blood T cell repertoires in COVID-19. Study as a whole: COVID-19 samples from acute and convalescent phases originated in the United States, Italy and Spain. From T cells, B-cell-depleted T cells, or PBMCs came the material, which was cDNA or gDNA.

The CDR3 runs 12 residues. Germline values: CDR1 MDHEN, CDR2 SYDVKM. As originally analysed: Amplification from reference gene primers served as the basis for estimated nucleated cell counts. Sequenced by immunoSEQ multiplex PCR; TCRdb stores in-frame clones only, minus some. V and J calls and clone size come straight from that table; D and trimming were deduced from the DNA. The sample consists of approximately 120,000 clones, about four fifths of them appearing once. The rearrangement uses TRBV28 and TRBJ2-7, with 7 bases matching TRBD1. The TCR comes from a man aged 40-50 years with active or convalescent COVID-19. The specimen sequenced was peripheral blood. The CDR3 is CGTRGHRYEQYF. Here the CDR3 DNA reads TGTGGGACAAGGGGGCATAGGTACGAGCAGTACTTC.